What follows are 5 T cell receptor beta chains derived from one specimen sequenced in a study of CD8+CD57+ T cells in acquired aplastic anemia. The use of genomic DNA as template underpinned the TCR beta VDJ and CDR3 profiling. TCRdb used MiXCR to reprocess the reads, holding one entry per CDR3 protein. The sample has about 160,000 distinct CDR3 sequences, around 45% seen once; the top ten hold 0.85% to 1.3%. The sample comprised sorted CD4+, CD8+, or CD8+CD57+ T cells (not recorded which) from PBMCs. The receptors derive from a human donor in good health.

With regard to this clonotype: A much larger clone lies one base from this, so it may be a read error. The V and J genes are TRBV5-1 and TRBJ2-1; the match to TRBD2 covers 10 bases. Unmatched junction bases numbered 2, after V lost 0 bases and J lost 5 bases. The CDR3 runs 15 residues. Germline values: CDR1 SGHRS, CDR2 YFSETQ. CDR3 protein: CASSLALAGDNEQFF. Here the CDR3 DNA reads TGCGCCAGCAGCTTGGCGCTAGCGGGGGACAATGAGCAGTTCTTC.

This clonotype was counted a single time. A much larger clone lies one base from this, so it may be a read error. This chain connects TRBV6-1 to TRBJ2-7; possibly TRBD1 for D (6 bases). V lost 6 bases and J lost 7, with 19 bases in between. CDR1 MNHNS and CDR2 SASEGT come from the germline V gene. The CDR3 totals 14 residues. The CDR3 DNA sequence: TGTGCCAGCAGAGGACAGTTCGCAAGGGGAGAGCAGTACTTC. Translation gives CASRGQFARGEQYF.

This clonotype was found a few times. The CDR3: CASSLGGPGQGVHNEQFF. CDR3 coding DNA: TGTGCCAGCAGCTTGGGGGGACCGGGACAGGGGGTCCACAATGAGCAGTTCTTC. The chain recombines TRBV5-4 with TRBJ2-1, with 11 nucleotides matching TRBD1. After removal of 0 bases from V and 5 bases from J, the junction contained 10 bases not matched to a gene. Germline V gene data show CDR1 as SGHNT and CDR2 as YYREEE (reference sequence). CDR3 length equals 18 residues.

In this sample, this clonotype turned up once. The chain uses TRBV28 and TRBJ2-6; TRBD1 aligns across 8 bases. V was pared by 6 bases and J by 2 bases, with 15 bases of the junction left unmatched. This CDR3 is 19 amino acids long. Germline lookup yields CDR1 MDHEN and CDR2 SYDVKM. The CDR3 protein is CASRTGQGQPATGANVLTF. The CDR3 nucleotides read TGTGCCAGCAGAACCGGACAGGGCCAACCCGCCACTGGGGCCAACGTCCTGACTTTC. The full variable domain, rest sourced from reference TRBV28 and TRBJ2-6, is DVKVTQSSRYLVKRTGEKVFLECVQDMDHENMFWYRQDPGLGLRLIYFSYDVKMKEKGDIPEGYSVSREKKERFSLILESASTNQTSMYLCASRTGQGQPATGANVLTFGAGSRLTVL.

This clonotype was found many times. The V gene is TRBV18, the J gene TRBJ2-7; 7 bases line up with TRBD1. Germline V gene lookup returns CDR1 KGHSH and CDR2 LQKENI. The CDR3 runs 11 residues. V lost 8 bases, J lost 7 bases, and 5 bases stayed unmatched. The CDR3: CASNAGGEQYF. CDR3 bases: TGTGCCAGCAACGCAGGGGGTGAGCAGTACTTC.